The 2 T cell receptor beta chains reported below all come from one sample, sequenced in a study of T cell repertoires in cytomegalovirus infection. TCRdb independently ran MiXCR on the reads; one entry per CDR3 protein. The repertoire consists of some 400,000 distinct CDR3 sequences, with approximately 33% occurring once and the leading ten covering roughly an eighth. Sequenced: PBMCs. The receptors were gathered from a human donor in good health (CMV status not recorded). Some clones in this sample may be carry-over from other donors' samples.

This clonotype turned up a few times. The chain couples TRBV2 to TRBJ2-3; possible D gene TRBD2, 5 bases. Trimming left V 6 bases short and J 3 bases short, with 13 bases between. The CDR3 has 14 residues. Looked up from germline, CDR1 is SNHLY and CDR2 is FYNNEI. CDR3 in DNA: TGTGCCAGCAGGAGGGATCCGGGGACAGATACGCAGTATTTT. This gives the protein CASRRDPGTDTQYF.

The chain couples TRBV28 to TRBJ2-5, with TRBD2 identical over 7 bases. Trimming took 6 bases from V and 2 from J; bases not matched to a gene: 18. CDR1 MDHEN and CDR2 SYDVKM come from the germline V gene. CDR3 length: 18 residues. CDR3 coding DNA: TGTGCCAGCAGATCTCCCCACCGAACGGGGGGACGTCAAGAGACCCAGTACTTC. This codes for CASRSPHRTGGRQETQYF.